Presented here are 15 T cell receptor beta chains from one specimen sequenced in a study of CD8 T cells in ankylosing spondylitis. MiXCR was run by TCRdb on the 5' RACE reads, yielding one entry per CDR3 protein. The sample records over 130,000 distinct CDR3 sequences, more than 40% being singletons. Sequencing was done on a sample of synovial fluid, either unsorted or a sorted T cell fraction (not recorded which). The receptors stem from a male donor with ankylosing spondylitis.

CDR3 region: CASSLSGEQYF. The DNA for the CDR3 is TGTGCCAGCAGTTTATCGGGCGAGCAGTACTTC. This chain connects TRBV27 to TRBJ2-7; D gene ambiguous. Deletions cut 0 bases from V and 6 bases from J, with 3 bases between. Germline V gives CDR1 MNHEY, CDR2 SMNVEV (reference sequence). The CDR3 covers 11 residues.

This clonotype was recorded a few times. V usage is TRBV4-1 and J usage is TRBJ1-1; no firm D call. Trimming took off 1 base at V and 8 bases at J, with 11 bases between the two ends. CDR3 length equals 13 residues. Germline V CDR1 and CDR2: MGHRA, YSYEKL. DNA of the CDR3: TGCGCCAGCAGCCAAGGGGAGGGTCTCGAAGCTTTCTTT. This codes for CASSQGEGLEAFF.

The chain has TRBV2 and TRBJ1-6; D uncertain. Germline lookup yields CDR1 SNHLY and CDR2 FYNNEI. The CDR3 loop spans 23 amino acids. V was trimmed by 4 bases and J by 0 bases, leaving 31 bases between them. The CDR3 region has the DNA TGTGCCAGCAGTGCCCCCCGCGTGCCCCGTCGGCAGCCTTTCATCTCCTATAATTCACCCCTCCACTTT. The encoded protein is CASSAPRVPRRQPFISYNSPLHF. The complete variable domain, with remaining parts taken from reference TRBV2 and TRBJ1-6, reads EPEVTQTPSHQVTQMGQEVILRCVPISNHLYFYWYRQILGQKVEFLVSFYNNEISEKSEIFDDQFSVERPDGSNFTLKIRSTKLEDSAMYFCASSAPRVPRRQPFISYNSPLHFGNGTRLTVT.

V is TRBV28 and J is TRBJ1-2, with 10 nucleotides matching TRBD1. This CDR3 is built from 16 residues. Germline lookup yields CDR1 MDHEN and CDR2 SYDVKM. The trim removed 4 bases at V and 4 bases at J, leaving 9 bases unmatched. This CDR3 is CASSWAFRDRGYGYTF. The CDR3 coding sequence is TGTGCCAGCAGTTGGGCTTTTAGGGACAGGGGCTATGGCTACACCTTC.

CDR3 DNA sequence: TGTGCCAGCAGTCAGGTGGGACTCATATACACAGATACGCAGTATTTT. This translates into CASSQVGLIYTDTQYF. The rearrangement uses TRBV12-3 or TRBV12-4 and TRBJ2-3; perhaps TRBD2 as D (6 bases). The CDR3 consists of 16 residues. V was trimmed by 5 bases and J by 2 bases, leaving 17 bases between them.

The genes are TRBV7-9 and TRBJ2-7, with a tentative D call TRBD1 (5 bases). Germline V gene sequence: CDR1 SEHNR, CDR2 FQNEAQ (reference sequence). Trimming took 1 base from V and 2 from J, leaving 15 bases between them. This CDR3 spans 16 amino acids. The CDR3 DNA follows: TGTGCCAGCAGCTTAGTCGGCCGGCAGGGTCCCTACGAGCAGTACTTC. It is translated as CASSLVGRQGPYEQYF.

CDR3 residues: CASSRTGAPNEKLFF. CDR3 DNA: TGTGCCAGCAGCCGGACAGGGGCACCTAATGAAAAACTGTTTTTT. The chain is built from TRBV7-9 and TRBJ1-4; TRBD1 aligns across 9 bases. Germline V lookup: CDR1 SEHNR, CDR2 FQNEAQ (reference sequence). The CDR3 contains 15 residues. J was trimmed by 3 bases and V by 5 bases; bases with no gene match: 4.

The rearrangement uses TRBV20-1 and TRBJ1-1; 8 nucleotides align to TRBD1. The CDR3 loop spans 15 amino acids. V lost 4 bases and J lost 8; bases outside the gene matches: 15. Germline values: CDR1 DFQATT, CDR2 SNEGSKA (reference sequence). The CDR3 spells CSATQFPRGLSEAFF. DNA for the CDR3: TGCAGTGCTACGCAATTCCCCAGGGGGCTTTCGGAAGCTTTCTTT.

The chain employs TRBV7-9 and TRBJ1-6; no definite D call. Deletions cut 7 bases from V and 4 bases from J, with 20 bases between. Looked up from germline, CDR1 is SEHNR and CDR2 is FQNEAQ (reference sequence). CDR3 size: 17 residues. The CDR3 spells CASTYYASDGYNSPLHF. CDR3 DNA sequence: TGTGCCAGCACCTACTACGCCTCGGACGGGTATAATTCACCCCTCCACTTT. Supplemented by reference TRBV7-9 and TRBJ1-6, the full variable domain reads DTGVSQNPRHKITKRGQNVTFRCDPISEHNRLYWYRQTLGQGPEFLTYFQNEAQLEKSRLLSDRFSAERPKGSFSTLEIQRTEQGDSAMYLCASTYYASDGYNSPLHFGNGTRLTVT.

Many counts were recorded for this clonotype. V gene TRBV28 combines with J gene TRBJ2-7; possibly TRBD2 for D (6 bases). The CDR3 is made up of 16 amino acids. V was shortened by 3 bases and J by 0 bases, with 15 bases between the two germline ends. CDR1 MDHEN and CDR2 SYDVKM come from the germline V gene. CDR3 DNA: TGTGCCAGCAGTTTTTTTGGGGAGGCGAGCTCCTACGAGCAGTACTTC. This translates into CASSFFGEASSYEQYF. The variable domain in full, completed from reference TRBV28 and TRBJ2-7, reads DVKVTQSSRYLVKRTGEKVFLECVQDMDHENMFWYRQDPGLGLRLIYFSYDVKMKEKGDIPEGYSVSREKKERFSLILESASTNQTSMYLCASSFFGEASSYEQYFGPGTRLTVT.

This chain joins TRBV13 and TRBJ2-4; D gene ambiguous. The V end was cut by 1 base, the J end by 5 bases, with 6 bases between. This CDR3 spans 13 amino acids. Germline values: CDR1 PRHDT, CDR2 FYEKMQ (reference sequence). DNA of the CDR3: TGTGCCAGCAGCTTAGTCGCGGAAAACATTCAGTACTTC. Its translation: CASSLVAENIQYF.

This clonotype occurred a few times. This chain connects TRBV7-9 to TRBJ1-4; the D gene is possibly TRBD1 (6 bases). The germline V gene encodes CDR1 SEHNR and CDR2 FQNEAQ (reference sequence). This CDR3 region has 14 residues. V was pared by 5 bases and J by 4 bases, with 11 bases between. CDR3 DNA sequence: TGTGCCAGCAGCCTCTACAGGGTTAATGAAAAACTGTTTTTT. Protein sequence: CASSLYRVNEKLFF. Looking up the rest from reference TRBV7-9 and TRBJ1-4 gives the full variable domain: DTGVSQNPRHKITKRGQNVTFRCDPISEHNRLYWYRQTLGQGPEFLTYFQNEAQLEKSRLLSDRFSAERPKGSFSTLEIQRTEQGDSAMYLCASSLYRVNEKLFFGSGTQLSVL.

This chain uses TRBV12-3 or TRBV12-4 with TRBJ1-3; the D gene is possibly TRBD1 (5 bases). The CDR3 consists of 18 residues. The V end lost 5 bases, the J end lost 0 bases, and 20 bases lay between the germline ends. The DNA for the CDR3 is TGTGCCAGCAGTCCAACCCCGCTGGGACGGACCTCTGGAAACACCATATATTTT. Protein product: CASSPTPLGRTSGNTIYF.

This clonotype was counted between two and nine times. This chain links TRBV10-3 with TRBJ2-1; D is perhaps TRBD1 (5 bases). CDR3 length: 17 amino acids. Deletions cut 8 bases from V and 2 bases from J, with 22 bases between. Germline V CDR1 and CDR2: ENHRY, SYGVKD. CDR3 sequence: CAISPFTRVPAYNEQFF. CDR3 DNA: TGTGCCATCTCTCCCTTTACCAGGGTCCCCGCCTACAATGAGCAGTTCTTC.

This chain connects TRBV7-9 to TRBJ2-1; 9 bases match TRBD2. Losses at the gene ends were 0 bases for V and 5 bases for J; bases not matched to a gene: 5. Germline CDR1 and CDR2: SEHNR and FQNEAQ (reference sequence). The CDR3 is made up of 16 amino acids. CDR3 DNA: TGTGCCAGCAGCTTAGCGGTAGCGGGAGTTGACAATGAGCAGTTCTTC. Protein sequence: CASSLAVAGVDNEQFF.